This paragraph covers one T cell receptor (beta chain) sequence. The data derive from a study of control samples from healthy donors and cancer patients. Looked up from germline, CDR1 is SGHVS and CDR2 is FQNEAQ. This CDR3 comprises 13 residues. V shed 3 bases and J 7 bases; nucleotides not matched to a gene: 6. Repertoires were generated with immunoSEQ multiplex PCR, while TCRdb's copy carries only in-frame clones and drops some. The sample records some 120,000 clones, 88% being singletons. The rearrangement links TRBV7-8 to TRBJ2-7; 7 nucleotides line up with TRBD1. This clonotype was obtained from a woman in her seventies in good health. The sample consisted of blood. DNA for the CDR3: TGTGCCAGCAGCTTCGACAGGGAAGGAGAGCAGTACTTC. Translated: CASSFDREGEQYF.